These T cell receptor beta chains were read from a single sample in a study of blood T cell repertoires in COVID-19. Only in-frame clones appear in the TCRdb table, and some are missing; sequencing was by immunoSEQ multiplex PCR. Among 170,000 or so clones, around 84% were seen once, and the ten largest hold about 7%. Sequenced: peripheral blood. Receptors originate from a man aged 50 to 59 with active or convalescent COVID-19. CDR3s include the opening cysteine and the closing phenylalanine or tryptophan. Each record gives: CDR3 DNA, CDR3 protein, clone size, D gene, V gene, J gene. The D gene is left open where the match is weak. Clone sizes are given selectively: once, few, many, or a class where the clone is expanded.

cdr3_nt: TGTGCCAGCAGCTTGGTAGCGGGGGGTTCGGGTGAGCAGTTCTTC
cdr3_aa: CASSLVAGGSGEQFF
clone_size: NA
d_call: TRBD2
v_call: TRBV7-9
j_call: TRBJ2-1

cdr3_nt: TGTGCCAGCAGCTTAAGCGACGTGGGCTATGGCTACACCTTC
cdr3_aa: CASSLSDVGYGYTF
clone_size: NA
d_call: NA
v_call: TRBV7-9
j_call: TRBJ1-2

cdr3_nt: TGTGCCAGCAGAAGCGAGACCCAGTACTTC
cdr3_aa: CASRSETQYF
clone_size: NA
d_call: NA
v_call: TRBV5-8
j_call: TRBJ2-5

cdr3_nt: TGTGCCAGCAGGAGGACTTACGAGCAGTACTTC
cdr3_aa: CASRRTYEQYF
clone_size: NA
d_call: NA
v_call: TRBV2
j_call: TRBJ2-7

cdr3_nt: TGTGCCAGCAGTCCAAGTACAGGATTTGGCTACACCTTC
cdr3_aa: CASSPSTGFGYTF
clone_size: NA
d_call: NA
v_call: TRBV27
j_call: TRBJ1-2

cdr3_nt: TGTGCCTCAGACTCCCTAGCCAAAAACATTCAGTACTTC
cdr3_aa: CASDSLAKNIQYF
clone_size: NA
d_call: NA
v_call: TRBV7-9
j_call: TRBJ2-4

cdr3_nt: TGTGCCAGCAGCATGAATTCCGGGACAGGGGATCTACATACGCAGTATTTT
cdr3_aa: CASSMNSGTGDLHTQYF
clone_size: NA
d_call: TRBD1
v_call: TRBV7-3
j_call: TRBJ2-3

cdr3_nt: TGCGCCAGCAGCCAAGCAGCAGGGGTTAGGTCGACCCAGTACTTC
cdr3_aa: CASSQAAGVRSTQYF
clone_size: NA
d_call: NA
v_call: TRBV4-3
j_call: TRBJ2-5

cdr3_nt: TGTGCCGCAGGTTTGGGGACTTCCTCCTACAATGAGCAGTTCTTC
cdr3_aa: CAAGLGTSSYNEQFF
clone_size: NA
d_call: NA
v_call: TRBV6-5
j_call: TRBJ2-1

cdr3_nt: TGTGCCAGCAGCCTCCGATTACCCCTCAGCTCCTACAATGAGCAGTTCTTC
cdr3_aa: CASSLRLPLSSYNEQFF
clone_size: NA
d_call: NA
v_call: TRBV3-1/TRBV3-2
j_call: TRBJ2-1

cdr3_nt: TGTGCCAGCAGCTTAGCGGGTCGCCAGGGCATGTTATCTTCTGAAGCTTTCTTT
cdr3_aa: CASSLAGRQGMLSSEAFF
clone_size: NA
d_call: NA
v_call: TRBV7-2
j_call: TRBJ1-1

cdr3_nt: TGTGCCAGCAAGAGGACAGGGGGAAGCACAGATACGCAGTATTTT
cdr3_aa: CASKRTGGSTDTQYF
clone_size: NA
d_call: TRBD1
v_call: TRBV2
j_call: TRBJ2-3

cdr3_nt: TGTGCCAGCAGCCAAGATGGCCAGGGCTATGGCTACACCTTC
cdr3_aa: CASSQDGQGYGYTF
clone_size: NA
d_call: NA
v_call: TRBV4-2
j_call: TRBJ1-2

cdr3_nt: TGTGCCAGCAGCGTATCGACAGGGGATCGAGCTGAAGCTTTCTTT
cdr3_aa: CASSVSTGDRAEAFF
clone_size: NA
d_call: TRBD1
v_call: TRBV7-8
j_call: TRBJ1-1

cdr3_nt: TGTGCCAGCAGCCCCGGCTGGGGGGGAAACACTGAAGCTTTCTTT
cdr3_aa: CASSPGWGGNTEAFF
clone_size: NA
d_call: NA
v_call: TRBV9
j_call: TRBJ1-1

cdr3_nt: TGTGCCAGCAGCGTAAGGATCGGCAGGAACGAGCAGTACTTC
cdr3_aa: CASSVRIGRNEQYF
clone_size: NA
d_call: NA
v_call: TRBV7-9
j_call: TRBJ2-7

cdr3_nt: TGTGCCATCAGTGAGAGACCAGGTGAGGGCTACACCTTC
cdr3_aa: CAISERPGEGYTF
clone_size: NA
d_call: NA
v_call: TRBV10-3
j_call: TRBJ1-2

cdr3_nt: TGCGCCAGCAGCCAAGAGGCAGGGGGCAGACTGAATACTGAAAAACTGTTTTTT
cdr3_aa: CASSQEAGGRLNTEKLFF
clone_size: NA
d_call: TRBD1
v_call: TRBV4-1
j_call: TRBJ1-4

cdr3_nt: TGTGCCACCAGTGATCCCCAATCGTCTACGTACGGGGAGCTGTTTTTT
cdr3_aa: CATSDPQSSTYGELFF
clone_size: few
d_call: NA
v_call: TRBV24-1
j_call: TRBJ2-2

cdr3_nt: TGTGCCAGCAGCTTATGGGGACAGGGCTACGAGCAGTACTTC
cdr3_aa: CASSLWGQGYEQYF
clone_size: NA
d_call: TRBD1
v_call: TRBV5-6
j_call: TRBJ2-7

cdr3_nt: TGTGCCAGCAGCCCCCCAGGTAGCGGGGAGCTGTTTTTT
cdr3_aa: CASSPPGSGELFF
clone_size: NA
d_call: NA
v_call: TRBV9
j_call: TRBJ2-2

cdr3_nt: TGTGCCAGCAGCTATACAGGGGGCAGCTATGGCTACACCTTC
cdr3_aa: CASSYTGGSYGYTF
clone_size: NA
d_call: TRBD1
v_call: TRBV7-9
j_call: TRBJ1-2

cdr3_nt: TGTGCCAGCAGCCCACAGGTGTTCAGGGGGACTGAAGCTTTCTTT
cdr3_aa: CASSPQVFRGTEAFF
clone_size: NA
d_call: TRBD1
v_call: TRBV7-2
j_call: TRBJ1-1

cdr3_nt: TGTGCCACCAAGAAGACTAGCGGGAATAAAGAGACCCAGTACTTC
cdr3_aa: CATKKTSGNKETQYF
clone_size: NA
d_call: TRBD2
v_call: TRBV2
j_call: TRBJ2-5

cdr3_nt: TGTGCCAGCAGCGCCCGACTAGCGGGGGGCTACAATGAGCAGTTCTTC
cdr3_aa: CASSARLAGGYNEQFF
clone_size: NA
d_call: TRBD2
v_call: TRBV9
j_call: TRBJ2-1

cdr3_nt: TGTGCCAGCACCACCGGGAGGAATGAGCAGTTCTTC
cdr3_aa: CASTTGRNEQFF
clone_size: few
d_call: TRBD2
v_call: TRBV6-5
j_call: TRBJ2-1